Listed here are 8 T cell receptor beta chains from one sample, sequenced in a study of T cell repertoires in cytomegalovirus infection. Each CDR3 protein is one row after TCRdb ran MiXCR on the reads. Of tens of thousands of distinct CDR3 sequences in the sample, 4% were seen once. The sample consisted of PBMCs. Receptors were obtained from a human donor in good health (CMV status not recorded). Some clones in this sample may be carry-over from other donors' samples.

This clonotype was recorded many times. CDR3 residues: CASSPTSLVFNEQFF. The CDR3 DNA follows: TGTGCCAGTAGCCCGACTAGCTTAGTTTTCAATGAGCAGTTCTTC. This chain joins TRBV19 and TRBJ2-1; 7 nucleotides agree with TRBD2. The CDR3 length is 15 residues. The V and J ends lost 6 bases and 6 bases, in that order; junction bases with no gene match: 11. Per germline, CDR1 LNHDA and CDR2 SQIVND (reference sequence). Full variable domain (rest looked up from reference TRBV19 and TRBJ2-1): DGGITQSPKYLFRKEGQNVTLSCEQNLNHDAMYWYRQDPGQGLRLIYYSQIVNDFQKGDIAEGYSVSREKKESFPLTVTSAQKNPTAFYLCASSPTSLVFNEQFFGPGTRLTVL.

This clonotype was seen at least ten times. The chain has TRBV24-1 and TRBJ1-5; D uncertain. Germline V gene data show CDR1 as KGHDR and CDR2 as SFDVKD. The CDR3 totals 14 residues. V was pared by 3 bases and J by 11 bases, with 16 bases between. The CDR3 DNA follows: TGTGCCACCAGTGATAGGACGGACGAGTGGACCCAGCATTTT. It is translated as CATSDRTDEWTQHF.

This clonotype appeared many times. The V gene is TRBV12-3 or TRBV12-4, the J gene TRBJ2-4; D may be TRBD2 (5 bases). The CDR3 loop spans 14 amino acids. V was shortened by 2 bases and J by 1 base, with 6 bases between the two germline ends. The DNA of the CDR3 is TGTGCCAGCAGTTTAAGCGGTGCCAAAAACATTCAGTACTTC. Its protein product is CASSLSGAKNIQYF.

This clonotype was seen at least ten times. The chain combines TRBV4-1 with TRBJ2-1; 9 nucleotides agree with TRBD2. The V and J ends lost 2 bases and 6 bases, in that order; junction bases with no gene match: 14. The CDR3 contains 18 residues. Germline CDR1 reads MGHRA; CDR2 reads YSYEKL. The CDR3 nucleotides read TGCGCCAGCAGCCAAATATACAGCGGGGGGCTCTTCAGCAATGAGCAGTTCTTC. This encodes CASSQIYSGGLFSNEQFF.

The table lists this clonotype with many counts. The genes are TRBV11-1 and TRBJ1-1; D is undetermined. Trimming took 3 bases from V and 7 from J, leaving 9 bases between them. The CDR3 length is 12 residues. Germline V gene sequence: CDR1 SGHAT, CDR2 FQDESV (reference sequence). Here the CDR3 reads CASSFSGDEAFF. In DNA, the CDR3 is TGTGCCAGCAGCTTTAGCGGGGATGAAGCTTTCTTT.

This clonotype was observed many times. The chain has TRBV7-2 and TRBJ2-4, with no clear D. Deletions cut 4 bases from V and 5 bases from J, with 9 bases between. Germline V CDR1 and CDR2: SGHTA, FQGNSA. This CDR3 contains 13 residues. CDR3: CASSSAAQNIQYF. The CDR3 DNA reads TGTGCCAGCAGCTCCGCCGCGCAAAACATTCAGTACTTC.

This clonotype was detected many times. The CDR3 DNA reads as TGTGCCAGCAGCGTCGGGGTCGGTGAGCAGTTCTTC. Protein sequence: CASSVGVGEQFF. The chain employs TRBV7-8 and TRBJ2-1; D is possibly TRBD2 (5 bases). Trimming took off 5 bases at V and 9 bases at J, with 11 bases between the two ends. This CDR3 spans 12 amino acids. The V gene's germline CDR1 is SGHVS and CDR2 FQNEAQ.

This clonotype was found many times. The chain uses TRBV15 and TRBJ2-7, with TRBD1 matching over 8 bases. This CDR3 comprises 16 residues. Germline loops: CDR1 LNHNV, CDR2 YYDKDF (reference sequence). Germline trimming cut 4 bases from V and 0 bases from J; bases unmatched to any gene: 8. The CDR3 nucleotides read TGTGCCACCAGCAAGAGCAGACAGGGGATCTCCTACGAGCAGTACTTC. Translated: CATSKSRQGISYEQYF. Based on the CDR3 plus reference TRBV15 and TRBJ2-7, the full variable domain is DAMVIQNPRYQVTQFGKPVTLSCSQTLNHNVMYWYQQKSSQAPKLLFHYYDKDFNNEADTPDNFQSRRPNTSFCFLDIRSPGLGDTAMYLCATSKSRQGISYEQYFGPGTRLTVT.